These T cell receptor beta chains were read from a single sample in a study of cytomegalovirus exposure and HLA in healthy donors. Generated by immunoSEQ multiplex PCR, the TCRdb table keeps only in-frame clones and is missing some. The repertoire holds under 300,000 clones, with 90% as singletons. The material sequenced was PBMCs. The receptors were sampled from a woman between 18 and 29 years old in good health and CMV-seronegative. Each CDR3 is given with its conserved first and last residue. The D gene is left open where the match is weak. Only some rows state a clone size, as once, few, many or a class for expanded clones.

size	V	J	D	DNA	CDR3
once	TRBV9	TRBJ2-1	NA	TGTGCCAGCAGGGGAGGGGGGATTAGTGAGCAGTTCTTC	CASRGGGISEQFF
NA	TRBV7-3	TRBJ2-1	TRBD2	TGTGCCAGCAGCCTCGGACTAGCGGGGGGTGATGAGCAGTTCTTC	CASSLGLAGGDEQFF
NA	TRBV29-1	TRBJ2-1	TRBD1	TGCAGCGCGCCGTACGGGACAGGTTACAATGAGCAGTTCTTC	CSAPYGTGYNEQFF
NA	TRBV27	TRBJ1-1	TRBD1	TGTGCCAGCAGTCTACAGGGGAGGAATACTGAAGCTTTCTTT	CASSLQGRNTEAFF
NA	TRBV28	TRBJ1-5	NA	TGTGCCAGCAGTCTACGGATCCCGGGGCAGCCCCAGCATTTT	CASSLRIPGQPQHF
NA	TRBV10-3	TRBJ2-2	TRBD1	TGTGCCATCAGCGACAGGGGGGTCTCGGTCACCGGGGAGCTGTTTTTT	CAISDRGVSVTGELFF
few	TRBV6-4	TRBJ2-1	NA	TGTGCCAGCAGTGACTCCCAGTACAATGAGCAGTTCTTC	CASSDSQYNEQFF
NA	TRBV28	TRBJ1-5	TRBD1	TGTGCCAGCAGTTTGGAGGGACAGGGGAATCAGCCCCAGCATTTT	CASSLEGQGNQPQHF
NA	TRBV4-3	TRBJ2-3	TRBD2	TGCGCCAGCAGCCAAGATCGTCTAGCGGGGGGCCCCACAGATACGCAGTATTTT	CASSQDRLAGGPTDTQYF
NA	TRBV4-1	TRBJ2-1	NA	TGCGCCAGCAGCCAGCCGGACAGACTCAATGAGCAGTTCTTC	CASSQPDRLNEQFF
NA	TRBV5-1	TRBJ1-2	NA	TGCGCCAGCAGCCGACAGGATGGAAGCTATGGCTACACCTTC	CASSRQDGSYGYTF
few	TRBV5-1	TRBJ1-5	TRBD1	TGCGCCAGCAGCCCCGGGACAGGCAATCAGCCCCAGCATTTT	CASSPGTGNQPQHF
NA	TRBV7-9	TRBJ1-2	NA	TGTGCCAGCAGCTCCAAGGGGGATGACTATGGCTACACCTTC	CASSSKGDDYGYTF
once	TRBV28	TRBJ1-1	NA	TGTGCCAGCAGTCATCAGGGGCTCGGCACTGAAGCTTTCTTT	CASSHQGLGTEAFF
NA	TRBV5-6	TRBJ1-5	NA	TGTGCCAGCAGCTTTACAGGGAGAAATCAGCCCCAGCATTTT	CASSFTGRNQPQHF
NA	TRBV2	TRBJ2-7	TRBD1	TGTGCCAGCAGTGAACCCCCGGGACAGATCTCCTACGAGCAGTACTTC	CASSEPPGQISYEQYF
NA	TRBV6-6	TRBJ1-5	NA	TGTGCCAGCAGTTACTCGGACAGCCTAAATCAGCCCCAGCATTTT	CASSYSDSLNQPQHF
NA	TRBV7-8	TRBJ2-7	TRBD1	TGTGCCAGCAGCGTGGGACAGGGGGCGTTCGACGAGCAGTACTTC	CASSVGQGAFDEQYF
NA	TRBV6-5	TRBJ1-6	TRBD1	TGTGCCAGCAGTTACGGAGCAGGGGGCAATTCACCCCTCCACTTT	CASSYGAGGNSPLHF
NA	TRBV7-2	TRBJ1-5	NA	TGTGCCAGCAGCTTAGACAGGGGCAATCAGCCCCAGCATTTT	CASSLDRGNQPQHF
NA	TRBV7-9	TRBJ1-4	NA	TGTGCCAGCAGCTTAGGACTGGCGGGCGAAAAACTGTTTTTT	CASSLGLAGEKLFF
NA	TRBV27	TRBJ1-5	NA	TGTGCCAGCAGATTACAGGGAACGTATAGCAATCAGCCCCAGCATTTT	CASRLQGTYSNQPQHF